Given below is one TCR beta chain in context. Its antigen is unidentified. The germline gives CDR1 SGDLS, CDR2 YYNGEE. Trimming at V came to 3 bases and at J to 3 bases, leaving 4 bases not matched to a gene. This CDR3 has 17 amino acids. These data belong to a study of cytomegalovirus exposure and HLA in healthy donors. Study findings and constraints: The study listed roughly 160 cytomegalovirus-associated TCR beta chains.

These donors were members of the approximately 110-subject validation cohort, a group separate from the approximately 680-subject first cohort. Sequencing used immunoSEQ multiplex PCR; TCRdb keeps in-frame clones, though not all of them. Of tens of thousands of clones listed, roughly 88% are singletons. The V call is TRBV9, the J call TRBJ2-1; 15 bases are shared with TRBD2. The source material was PBMCs. This receptor was identified in a man aged 30 to 39 in good health and CMV-seronegative. The CDR3 DNA is TGTGCCAGCAGCGCCCTGGGACTAGCGGGAGGCTACAATGAGCAGTTCTTC. The encoded protein is CASSALGLAGGYNEQFF.